Listed here is a single T cell receptor beta chain. Its antigen is unknown. Time point denoted: week 5, during vaccination. Vaccination comprised doses that each held 300 ug of mutant IDH1 20-mer peptide, plus topical imiquimod. New WHO grade 3 or 4 astrocytomas that were IDH1-mutant and ATRX-lost occurred in the donors. This table comes from immunoSEQ multiplex PCR, and its TCRdb copy is limited to in-frame clones, with some not included. The repertoire holds approximately 61,000 clones, with about 80% as singletons. This sample stems from a study of a mutant IDH1 vaccine in newly diagnosed glioma. The overall study: Sex among treated patients split about 60% male, about 40% female; mean age was about 40 years. Patients got radiotherapy, temozolomide, or both beforehand, and most got both.

The CDR3 has 11 residues. Germline V gene sequence: CDR1 GTSNPN, CDR2 SVGIG (reference sequence). V was shortened by 7 bases and J by 1 base, with 7 bases between the two germline ends. This chain uses TRBV30 with TRBJ1-1; D remains unclear. The source of this sequence is a woman in her 50s with glioma. The material sequenced was PBMCs, taken from a glioma patient whose treatment included an IDH1 peptide vaccine. CDR3 coding DNA: TGTGCCTCGATGGGGAACACTGAAGCTTTCTTT. Translating it yields CASMGNTEAFF.